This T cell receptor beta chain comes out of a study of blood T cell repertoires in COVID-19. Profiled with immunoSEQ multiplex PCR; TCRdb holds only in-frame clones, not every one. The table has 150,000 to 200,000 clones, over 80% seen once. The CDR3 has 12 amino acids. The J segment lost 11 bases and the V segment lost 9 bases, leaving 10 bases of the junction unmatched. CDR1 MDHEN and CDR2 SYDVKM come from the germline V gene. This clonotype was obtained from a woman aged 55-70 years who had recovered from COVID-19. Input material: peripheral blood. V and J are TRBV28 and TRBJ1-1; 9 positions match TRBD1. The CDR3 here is CASEITGGTAFF. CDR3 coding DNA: TGTGCCAGTGAAATAACAGGGGGCACTGCTTTCTTT.